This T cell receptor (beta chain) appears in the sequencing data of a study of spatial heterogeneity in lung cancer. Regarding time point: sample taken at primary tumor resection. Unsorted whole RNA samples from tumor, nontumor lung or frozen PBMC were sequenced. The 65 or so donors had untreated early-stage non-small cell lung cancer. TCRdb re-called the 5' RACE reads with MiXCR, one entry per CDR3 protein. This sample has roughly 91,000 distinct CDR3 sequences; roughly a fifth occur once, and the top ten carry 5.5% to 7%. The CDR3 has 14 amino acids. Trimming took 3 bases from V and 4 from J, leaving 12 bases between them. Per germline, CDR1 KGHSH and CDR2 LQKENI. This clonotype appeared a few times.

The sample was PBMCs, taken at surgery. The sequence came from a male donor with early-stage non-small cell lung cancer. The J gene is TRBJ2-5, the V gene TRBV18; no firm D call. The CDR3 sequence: CASSPAAVGETQYF. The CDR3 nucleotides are TGTGCCAGCTCACCCGCAGCCGTAGGAGAGACCCAGTACTTC.